The sequence of this T cell receptor (beta chain) was determined in a study of blood T cell repertoires in COVID-19 (dated by TCRdb to about 2020). Background on the whole study: Collaborator samples came from the United States, Italy and Spain and covered acute and convalescent phases of COVID-19. Where HLA class I and class II types were available, the types were taken from metadata supplied by the sample provider, not from assay-based typing. The sample metadata nearly always contained a de-identified subject ID, COVID-19 status, age in years and sex. Deeply sampled blood TCRbeta repertoires from subjects exposed to, actively infected with, or recovered from COVID-19 were included in the dataset. The material from the prospective study consisted of cDNA or gDNA derived from T cells, B-cell-depleted T cells, or PBMCs. Samples were obtained from the ongoing ImmuneRACE study (first 160 participants) and from 950 to 1,500 subjects provided by 6 global collaborators. A freely available public database, intended as a resource for researchers studying the immune response to SARS-CoV-2, is where the repertoires were released. The full study reports these points: The quantity of clinical and demographic metadata differed by source and by participant and was supplied without curation.

In the prospective study, participants were about 18 to 100 years old, resided in approximately 22 geographic areas of the United States, and were enrolled through a virtual design. In the prospective study, cohorts were assigned on the basis of participant-reported clinical history obtained from a screening survey and a study questionnaire. Recovered participants in ImmuneRACE Cohort 3 were defined as having two consecutive negative NP/OP PCR tests, clearance from a healthcare professional, or resolution of symptoms. In the prospective study, whole blood, serum and a nasopharyngeal or oropharyngeal swab were collected from each participant by mobile phlebotomists. Additional blood draws and questionnaires over a 2-month period could optionally be provided by prospective study participants. Blood samples from the prospective study were shipped frozen or at room temperature prior to DNA extraction.

The germline V gene encodes CDR1 MNHEY and CDR2 SVGAGI. The CDR3 runs 10 amino acids, cysteine and phenylalanine included. The CDR3 DNA has 30 bases and is translated from base 1. V drops 11 bases and J drops 3 bases, leaving 8 bases in between. The immunoSEQ Assay, a bias-controlled multiplex PCR, was used to amplify TCRbeta CDR3 regions from genomic DNA. The authors' analysis ran thus. Nucleated cell counts per sample were estimated from amplification of reference gene primers within the assay. To quantify the absolute abundance of each unique TCRbeta CDR3 rearrangement, sequence reads were collapsed and filtered. For each sample, productive Simpson clonality was calculated by taking the square root of Simpson's diversity index across productive rearrangements. In TCRdb, the immuneACCESS table is reduced to in-frame sequences with V and J assigned. These tables do not hold every clone; where another copy was compared, an unresolved V gene accounts for under half, and the others remain unexplained. Clonal size and the V and J genes are those of that table, whereas D and trimming came from the DNA. The sample yields 250,000 or so clones; about 84% were counted once. The ten biggest clones cover under 2% of the sample.

This clone was seen at least ten times. No cognate antigen has been identified for it. Per-nucleotide qualities are absent, and no much larger clonotype sits a single base away. The sample consisted of PBMCs or T cells enriched from blood (not recorded which). The sequence derives from a man aged 55 to 70 who had recovered from COVID-19. The V gene is TRBV6-5 and the J gene is TRBJ2-7; confidence is insufficient to name the D gene. DNA sequence: TGTGCCGTCATTAGCTACGAGCAGTACTTC. This translates into CAVISYEQYF.